The 2 T cell receptor beta chains below come from one sample, sequenced in a study of blood T cell repertoires in COVID-19. This table comes from immunoSEQ multiplex PCR, and its TCRdb copy is limited to in-frame clones, with some not included. The table has over 40,000 clones, under 85% seen once. The sample taken for sequencing was peripheral blood. These receptors all come from a man between 35 and 55 years old with acute or convalescent COVID-19.

The V call is TRBV6-6, the J call TRBJ2-7; D may be TRBD1 (6 bases). This CDR3 region has 12 residues. The germline V gene has CDR1 MNHNY and CDR2 SVGAGI (reference sequence). The V end lost 2 bases, the J end lost 9 bases, and 11 bases lay between the germline ends. The CDR3 is CASSYREQGQYF. The CDR3 DNA follows: TGTGCCAGCAGTTACCGAGAACAGGGGCAGTACTTC.

V is TRBV5-1 and J is TRBJ2-3; 12 bases agree with TRBD2. V shed 1 base, J shed 3 bases, and the junction held 3 bases outside the gene matches. Germline V gene lookup returns CDR1 SGHRS and CDR2 YFSETQ. This CDR3 has 16 amino acids. The CDR3 sequence: CASSLMGTSGTDTQYF. The CDR3 DNA follows: TGCGCCAGCAGCTTGATGGGGACTAGCGGGACAGATACGCAGTATTTT. Combining the CDR3 with reference TRBV5-1 and TRBJ2-3 gives the whole variable domain KAGVTQTPRYLIKTRGQQVTLSCSPISGHRSVSWYQQTPGQGLQFLFEYFSETQRNKGNFPGRFSGRQFSNSRSEMNVSTLELGDSALYLCASSLMGTSGTDTQYFGPGTRLTVL.